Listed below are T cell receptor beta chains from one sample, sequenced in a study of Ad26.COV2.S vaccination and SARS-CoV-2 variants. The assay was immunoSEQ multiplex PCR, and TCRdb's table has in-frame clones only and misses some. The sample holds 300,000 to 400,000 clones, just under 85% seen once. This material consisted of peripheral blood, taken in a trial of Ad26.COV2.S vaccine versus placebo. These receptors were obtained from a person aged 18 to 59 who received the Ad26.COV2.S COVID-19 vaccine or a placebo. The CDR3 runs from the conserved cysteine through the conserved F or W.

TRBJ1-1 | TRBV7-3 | CASSLRGQGYTEAFF
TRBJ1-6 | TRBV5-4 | CASSPTGGLSSYNSPLHF
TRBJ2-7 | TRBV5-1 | CASSLSQGAGYEQYF
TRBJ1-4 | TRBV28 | CASSPDREAFNEKLFF
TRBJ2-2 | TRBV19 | CASSTRGGRAGELFF
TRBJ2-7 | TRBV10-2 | CASSDGPGGRYEQYF
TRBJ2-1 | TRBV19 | CASEVGDGSPTEQFF
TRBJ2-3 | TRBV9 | CASSVVAGMSTDTQYF
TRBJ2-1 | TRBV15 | CATSRDLSGQFF
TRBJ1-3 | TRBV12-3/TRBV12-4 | CASSFNTIYF
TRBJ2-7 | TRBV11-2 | CASSKTGAPYEQYF
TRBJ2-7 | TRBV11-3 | CASTRGWDSNYEQYF
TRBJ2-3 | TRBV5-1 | CASSLGGTDTQYF
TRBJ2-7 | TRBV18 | CASSPPGTPNYEQYF
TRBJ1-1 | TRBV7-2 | CASSLQGGRREAFF
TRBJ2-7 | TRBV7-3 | CASSLTGNYEQYF
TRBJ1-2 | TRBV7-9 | CASMKGGDYGYTF
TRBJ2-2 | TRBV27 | CASSATGTGWRELFF
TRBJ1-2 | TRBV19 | CASRDPRAGGNYGYTF
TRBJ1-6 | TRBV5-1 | CASSQGWGDSPLHF
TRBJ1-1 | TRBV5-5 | CASSGRGDTEAFF
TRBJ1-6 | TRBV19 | CASRGTGNSPLHF
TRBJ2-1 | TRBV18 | CASSSNDPGRNYNEQFF
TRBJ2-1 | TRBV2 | CASSRGLAGRYNEQFF
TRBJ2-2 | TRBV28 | CASSSKTGSGELFF
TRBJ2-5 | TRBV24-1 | CATSERTSRRETQYF
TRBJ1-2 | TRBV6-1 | CASSDLGNGYTF
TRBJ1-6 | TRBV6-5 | CASSIGGQGGSPLHF
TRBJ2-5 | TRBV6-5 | CASRPTRSEGTQYF
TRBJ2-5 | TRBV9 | CASSARDRSSGETQYF
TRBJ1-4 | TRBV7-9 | CASSPQGGENEKLFF
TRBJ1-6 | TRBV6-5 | CASSLEWESPLHF
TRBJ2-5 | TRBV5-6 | CASSLEIASEETQYF
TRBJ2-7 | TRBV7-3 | CASSSIGGYEQYF
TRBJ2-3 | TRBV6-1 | CASSEAQEGARDTQYF
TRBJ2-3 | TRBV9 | CASSTLAGGSTDTQYF
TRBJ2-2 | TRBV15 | CATKGHPNTGELFF
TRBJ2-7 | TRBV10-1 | CASSESGQGREQYF
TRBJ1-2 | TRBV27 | CASSLRQGAIYGYTF
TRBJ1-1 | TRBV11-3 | CASSLGTGRETEAFF
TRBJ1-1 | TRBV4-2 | CASSGWTEAFF
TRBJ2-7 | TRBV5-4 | CASSLGQAELREQYF
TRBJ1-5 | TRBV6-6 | CASSYDSNQPQHF
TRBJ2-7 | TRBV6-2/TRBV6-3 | CASSGQGGPYEQYF